This T cell receptor (beta chain) was found in a study of response to subunit inactivated influenza vaccine. Study-level findings and limits: Each seasonal influenza vaccination, the authors suggested, recruits few new T cells.

TCRdb reanalysed the RT-PCR reads using MiXCR and keeps one entry per CDR3 protein. The table lists a few hundred thousand distinct CDR3 sequences, 14% of them singletons, with around 10% in the top ten. This clonotype came up a few times. The antigen remains unidentified. This CDR3 contains 14 residues. V lost 9 bases and J 6 bases, leaving 19 bases between the germline ends. Germline loops: CDR1 SGHRS, CDR2 YFSETQ. This specimen was PBMCs from blood, taken about 11 days after vaccination. The receptor was derived from a man in his fifties or sixties who received an inactivated influenza vaccine. This chain connects TRBV5-1 to TRBJ2-1; D possibly corresponds to TRBD2 (6 bases). CDR3: CANRDFRRLNEQFF. DNA of the CDR3: TGCGCCAACCGGGACTTTAGAAGACTCAATGAGCAGTTCTTC.